Listed below are T cell receptor beta chains from one sample, sequenced in a study of blood T cells in healthy people across ages. TCRdb redid the calling of the 5' RACE reads with MiXCR, one entry per CDR3 protein. The data hold about 640,000 distinct CDR3 sequences, with roughly 58% observed a single time. Sequencing was done on a sample of blood. These receptors came from a man aged 60-69 years in good health. Each CDR3 is given with its conserved first and last residue. The D gene is left open where the match is weak.

J gene | D gene | CDR3 length | V gene | CDR3 protein
TRBJ2-1 | TRBD2 | 16 | TRBV20-1 | CSARDSGRGTYNEQFF
TRBJ1-1 | . | 12 | TRBV6-5 | CASSRTTTEAFF
. | . | 15 | TRBV20-1 | CSANQKASVTYEQYF
TRBJ1-2 | . | 10 | TRBV29-1 | CAVGTLGYTF
TRBJ1-1 | TRBD1 | 15 | TRBV20-1 | CSARGQQGIGTEAFF
TRBJ2-1 | . | 15 | TRBV6-6 | CASSLRGPSYNEQFF
TRBJ2-7 | TRBD2 | 16 | TRBV9 | CANSPQTSGGAYEQYF
TRBJ2-5 | . | 18 | TRBV7-9 | CASSHQVGGSYLGETQYF
TRBJ2-3 | . | 16 | TRBV11-3 | CASSRAQRMRTDTQYF
TRBJ2-3 | TRBD1 | 14 | TRBV3-1 | CASSQGTGGHTQYF
TRBJ2-3 | . | 13 | TRBV29-1 | CSVGEMATDTQYF
. | TRBD1 | 13 | TRBV29-1 | CSVEADREETQYF
TRBJ2-1 | . | 13 | TRBV10-3 | CAISVGVANEQFF
TRBJ2-5 | . | 19 | TRBV21-1 | CASSNHRRTLLQDRETQYF
TRBJ2-6 | TRBD2 | 19 | TRBV4-3 | CASSQDGPSGSSGANVLTF
TRBJ2-7 | . | 14 | TRBV7-9 | CASSLAVVPYEQYF
TRBJ2-7 | . | 15 | TRBV10-3 | CAISAGSPQNYEQYF
TRBJ2-3 | TRBD2 | 17 | TRBV6-6 | CASSYSLAGWGTDTQYF
TRBJ1-1 | TRBD1 | 16 | TRBV12-3/TRBV12-4 | CASSIGDRGGNTEAFF
TRBJ2-1 | . | 12 | TRBV20-1 | CSASVGNNEQFF
TRBJ2-1 | TRBD2 | 16 | TRBV5-1 | CASSTHRAPGGNEQFF
TRBJ2-7 | . | 12 | TRBV20-1 | CSAPLQGNEQYF